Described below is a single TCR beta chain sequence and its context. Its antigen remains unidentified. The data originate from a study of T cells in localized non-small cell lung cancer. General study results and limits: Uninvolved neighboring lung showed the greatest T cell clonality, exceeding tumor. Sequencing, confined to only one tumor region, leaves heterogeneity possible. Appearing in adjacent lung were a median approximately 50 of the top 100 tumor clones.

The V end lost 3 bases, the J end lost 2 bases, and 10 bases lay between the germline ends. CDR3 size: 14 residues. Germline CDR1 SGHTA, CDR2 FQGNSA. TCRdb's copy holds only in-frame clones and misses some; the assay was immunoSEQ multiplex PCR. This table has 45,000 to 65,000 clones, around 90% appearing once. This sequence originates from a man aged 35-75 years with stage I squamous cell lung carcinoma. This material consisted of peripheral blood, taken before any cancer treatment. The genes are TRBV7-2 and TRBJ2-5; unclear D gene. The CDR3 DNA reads TGTGCCAGCAGCTTCAACAGCGTTCAAGAGACCCAGTACTTC. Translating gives CASSFNSVQETQYF.